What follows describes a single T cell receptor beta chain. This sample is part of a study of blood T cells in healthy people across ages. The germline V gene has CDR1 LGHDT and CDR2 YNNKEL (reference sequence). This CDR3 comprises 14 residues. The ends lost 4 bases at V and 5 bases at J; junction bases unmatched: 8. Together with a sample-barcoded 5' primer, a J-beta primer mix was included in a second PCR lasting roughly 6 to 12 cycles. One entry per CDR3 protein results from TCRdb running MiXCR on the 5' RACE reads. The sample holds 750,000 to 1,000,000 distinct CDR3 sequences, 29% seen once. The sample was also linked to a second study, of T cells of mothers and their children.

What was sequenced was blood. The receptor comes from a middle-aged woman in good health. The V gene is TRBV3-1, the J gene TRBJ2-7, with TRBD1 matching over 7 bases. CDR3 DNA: TGTGCCAGCAGCCGACAGGACAGGTTCCACGAGCAGTACTTC. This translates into CASSRQDRFHEQYF.